The TCR beta chain under discussion was sequenced for a study of human T cells and chemical hapten exposure. In the study overall: Diagnoses of alopecia areata, totalis or universalis occurred in mostly female patients. The study, taken as a whole, reports: PT1 expanded TCR numbers rose with patch test score.

MiXCR was run by TCRdb on the RACE reads, yielding one entry per CDR3 protein. This sample has 180,000 or so distinct CDR3 sequences, with around 30% found just once. Time point of the sample: pre-sensitization, week 0. Sample treatment: therapeutic diphenylcyclopropenone sensitization with weekly scalp DPC. At every patch-test visit, blood was drawn before the patch test was applied. People who gave samples had alopecia, were 18 to 70 years old, and were suitable for DPC. Germline-derived CDR1 and CDR2 are SEHNR and FQNEAQ (reference sequence). The CDR3 contains 14 residues. Trimming removed 1 base from V and 9 bases from J, with 13 bases in between. A remark on this clonotype: The target antigen is unknown.

The chain carries TRBV7-9 and TRBJ2-1; D is ambiguous. The sequence derives from a woman aged 25 to 39 with alopecia areata. Some clones in this sample may be carry-over from other donors' samples. The sample consisted of whole blood, taken in connection with sensitization to the hapten diphenylcyclopropenone (DPC). CDR3 residues: CASSLEGSVGEQFF. As DNA, the CDR3 is TGTGCCAGCAGCTTAGAAGGGTCAGTAGGTGAGCAGTTCTTC.